This T cell receptor (beta chain) was identified during a study of cytomegalovirus exposure and HLA in healthy donors. CDR1 and CDR2 (germline): MGHRA, YSYEKL. CDR3 length: 19 residues. J was trimmed by 4 bases and V by 4 bases; bases with no gene match: 15. Turning to this clone: Its matching antigen is unknown.

PCR amplification relied on 60 Vbeta primers (plus 13 Jbeta primers). Clones were sequenced by immunoSEQ multiplex PCR, and TCRdb holds only the in-frame ones, with some missing. The repertoire includes 110,000 to 150,000 clones, around 82% of them detected once, and 3% to 3.5% sits in the top ten. Study-wide results and limits: With later analysis, a missense DCLRE1C variant became linked to TCR beta V- and J-gene trimming. Through in vitro validation, three CMV-associated chains were shown to be specific for CMV antigens.

This chain uses TRBV4-1 with TRBJ2-6; 8 nucleotides agree with TRBD1. The clonotype originates from a man younger than 35 in good health and CMV-seropositive. Specimen: PBMCs. CDR3 sequence reads: CASSRGQGVLLRGANVLTF. CDR3 nucleotides: TGCGCCAGCAGCCGTGGACAGGGTGTTCTCCTTAGAGGGGCCAACGTCCTGACTTTC.